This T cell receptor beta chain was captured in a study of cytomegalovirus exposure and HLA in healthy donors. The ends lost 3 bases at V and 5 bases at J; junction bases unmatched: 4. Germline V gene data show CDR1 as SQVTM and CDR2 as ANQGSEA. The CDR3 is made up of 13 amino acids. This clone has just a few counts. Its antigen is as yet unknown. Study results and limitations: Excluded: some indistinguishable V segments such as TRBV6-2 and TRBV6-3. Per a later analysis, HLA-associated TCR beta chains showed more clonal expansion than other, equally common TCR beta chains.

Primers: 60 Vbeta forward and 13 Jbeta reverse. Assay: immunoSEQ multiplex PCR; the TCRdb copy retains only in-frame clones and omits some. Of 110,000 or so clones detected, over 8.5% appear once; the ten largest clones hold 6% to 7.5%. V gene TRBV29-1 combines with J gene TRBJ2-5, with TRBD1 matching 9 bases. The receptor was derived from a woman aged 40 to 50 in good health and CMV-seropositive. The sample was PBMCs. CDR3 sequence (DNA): TGCAGCGTTGACGTTGGGACAGGGGAGACCCAGTACTTC. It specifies CSVDVGTGETQYF.